This is a list of T cell receptor beta chains from one sample in a study of blood T cell repertoires in COVID-19. Clones were read by immunoSEQ multiplex PCR, and TCRdb kept only the in-frame ones, dropping some. The table shows approximately 300,000 clones, with 90% occurring only once. Sequenced input: PBMCs or T cells enriched from blood (not recorded which). The origin of the receptors is a woman in her thirties who had been exposed to COVID-19. The CDR3 runs from the conserved cysteine through the conserved F or W. A D gene is named only where the DNA matches it firmly. Size values are once, few and many counts, or a class for expanded clones, and some rows have none.

V gene	D gene	clone size	J gene	CDR3 protein	CDR3 DNA
TRBV5-8	TRBD1	NA	TRBJ1-4	CASSLGTGSGTNEKLFF	TGTGCCAGCAGCTTGGGGACAGGGTCTGGAACTAATGAAAAACTGTTTTTT
TRBV20-1	NA	NA	TRBJ2-5	CSASRGQETQYF	TGCAGTGCTAGTCGGGGGCAAGAGACCCAGTACTTC
TRBV9	TRBD1	NA	TRBJ1-4	CASSLTGGREKLFF	TGTGCCAGCAGCCTAACAGGGGGCCGGGAAAAACTGTTTTTT
TRBV7-9	NA	NA	TRBJ2-2	CASSIGAGELFF	TGTGCCAGCAGCATCGGAGCGGGGGAGCTGTTTTTT
TRBV7-3	NA	few	TRBJ1-3	CASSLGPSSGNTIYF	TGTGCCAGCAGCTTGGGGCCCTCCTCTGGAAACACCATATATTTT
TRBV13	NA	NA	TRBJ2-3	CASSLGGLADTQYF	TGTGCCAGCAGCTTAGGGGGGCTAGCAGATACGCAGTATTTT
TRBV2	NA	once	TRBJ1-6	CASSGGSYNSPLHF	TGTGCCAGCAGCGGAGGCTCCTATAATTCACCCCTCCACTTT
TRBV7-9	NA	NA	TRBJ1-6	CASSLVRGRDSPLHF	TGTGCCAGCAGCTTAGTAAGAGGGAGGGATTCACCCCTCCACTTT
TRBV4-2	NA	NA	TRBJ1-4	CASSQEINEAANEKLFF	TGTGCCAGCAGCCAAGAAATTAATGAAGCGGCTAATGAAAAACTGTTTTTT
TRBV5-1	NA	once	TRBJ2-7	CASSSTGTRANHEQYF	TGCGCCAGCAGCTCAACGGGGACACGGGCTAACCACGAGCAGTACTTC
TRBV18	TRBD2	NA	TRBJ2-1	CASSPPELAAYNEQFF	TGTGCCAGCTCACCACCGGAGCTAGCGGCCTACAATGAGCAGTTCTTC
TRBV27	NA	NA	TRBJ1-5	CASSLSGQGGQPQHF	TGTGCCAGCAGTTTAAGTGGGCAGGGTGGTCAGCCCCAGCATTTT
TRBV3-1/TRBV3-2	TRBD2	NA	TRBJ2-1	CASSQAPGLAYFFSYNEQFF	TGTGCCAGCAGCCAAGCACCGGGACTAGCCTATTTCTTCTCCTACAATGAGCAGTTCTTC
TRBV18	TRBD1	NA	TRBJ1-6	CASSPLGQGNSPLHF	TGTGCCAGCTCACCACTCGGACAGGGTAATTCACCCCTCCACTTT
TRBV5-1	NA	NA	TRBJ2-3	CASSFGGLGADTQYF	TGCGCCAGCAGCTTCGGGGGACTTGGCGCAGATACGCAGTATTTT
TRBV5-4	TRBD1	NA	TRBJ1-2	CASSLEHRGLGYTF	TGTGCCAGCAGCTTGGAGCACAGGGGGCTCGGCTACACCTTC
TRBV7-3	TRBD1	NA	TRBJ2-7	CASSLNPPRTGSRDEQYF	TGTGCCAGCAGCTTAAACCCCCCCCGGACAGGGAGTAGAGACGAGCAGTACTTC
TRBV5-5	TRBD2	once	TRBJ2-1	CASSLQLAGGHSYNEQFF	TGTGCCAGCAGCTTACAACTAGCGGGGGGGCACTCCTACAATGAGCAGTTCTTC
TRBV24-1	NA	once	TRBJ1-6	CATTRSSYNSPLHF	TGTGCCACCACTCGGAGCTCCTATAATTCACCCCTCCACTTT
TRBV18	TRBD1	NA	TRBJ2-7	CASSRQGQGEVAF	TGTGCCAGCTCCAGACAAGGACAGGGAGAGGTTGCGTTC
TRBV18	TRBD1	NA	TRBJ1-4	CASSPPGQANEKLFF	TGTGCCAGCTCACCTCCGGGACAGGCAAATGAAAAACTGTTTTTT
TRBV5-1	TRBD1	NA	TRBJ2-7	CASSLGQGAYEQYF	TGCGCCAGCAGCTTGGGACAGGGGGCCTACGAGCAGTACTTC
TRBV5-1	NA	NA	TRBJ1-4	CASSLDRWSQKLFF	TGCGCCAGCAGCTTGGATCGGTGGTCGCAAAAACTGTTTTTT
TRBV11-2	NA	NA	TRBJ2-3	CASSLAVSTDTQYF	TGTGCCAGCAGCTTAGCTGTTAGCACAGATACGCAGTATTTT